This T cell receptor beta chain appears in the sequencing data of a study of T cells after yellow fever vaccination. V lost 4 bases and J 1 base, leaving 16 bases between the germline ends. CDR1 LNHDA and CDR2 SQIVND come from the germline V gene (reference sequence). This CDR3 region has 16 residues. This clonotype was counted once. Its antigen remains unknown. In making TCR cDNA, 5'RACE template switching added a universal primer site and UMIs to it. TCRdb called the 5' RACE reads again in MiXCR, with one record for every CDR3 protein. The profile shows about 340,000 distinct CDR3 sequences, 8.7% of them singletons. General study points: Though weaker, the secondary response peaked faster, on day 5 versus 15. Most primary-vaccination clones reappeared after the booster (around 95% CD4, more than 70% CD8).

The sequencing used PBMCs, collected on the day of the first yellow fever vaccination. The TCR sequence derives from a man younger than 35 who received the YFV17D yellow fever vaccine. The chain couples TRBV19 to TRBJ2-5, with a weak D call TRBD2 (6 bases). In nucleotides, the CDR3 is TGTGCCAGTAGTACCGGACGGGAGCCACTCCAAGAGACCCAGTACTTC. This translates into CASSTGREPLQETQYF.